Listed below are T cell receptor beta chains from one sample, sequenced in a study of persistence of HIV-infected CD4 T cells. This table comes from immunoSEQ multiplex PCR, and its TCRdb copy is limited to in-frame clones, with some not included. The sample records 45,000 or so clones, about 87% being singletons. Their cognate antigens are unknown. The sample here was CD4+ T cells sorted from PBMCs after approximately 20-hour stimulation, taken from a patient who received antiretroviral therapy. These receptors all stem from an adult woman with HIV who was CMV-seropositive. The CDR3 runs from the conserved cysteine through the conserved F or W. The order of the fields is V gene, J gene, CDR3 length, CDR3 protein.

v_gene: TRBV5-6; j_gene: TRBJ1-2; len: 16; CDR3aa: CASSGSGTARFGGYTF
v_gene: TRBV27; j_gene: TRBJ2-1; len: 16; CDR3aa: CASSSSGGSSYNEQFF
v_gene: TRBV15; j_gene: TRBJ2-7; len: 15; CDR3aa: CATSSLQTSSYEQYF
v_gene: TRBV6-5; j_gene: TRBJ2-3; len: 15; CDR3aa: CASSLAGAPTDTQYF
v_gene: TRBV6-1; j_gene: TRBJ1-5; len: 17; CDR3aa: CASSEISQGVFGQPQHF
v_gene: TRBV5-1; j_gene: TRBJ1-1; len: 13; CDR3aa: CASSLSPNTEAFF
v_gene: TRBV19; j_gene: TRBJ1-3; len: 14; CDR3aa: CASSTDSSGNTIYF
v_gene: TRBV28; j_gene: TRBJ2-5; len: 15; CDR3aa: CASSRLRTDQETQYF
v_gene: TRBV19; j_gene: TRBJ2-1; len: 16; CDR3aa: CASSIGGGAIRNEQFF
v_gene: TRBV30; j_gene: TRBJ1-4; len: 14; CDR3aa: CAWSRGATNEKLFF
v_gene: TRBV10-3; j_gene: TRBJ1-2; len: 14; CDR3aa: CAISESMDRDVGSF
v_gene: TRBV19; j_gene: TRBJ1-2; len: 14; CDR3aa: CASSPFAGGYGYTF
v_gene: TRBV6-1; j_gene: TRBJ1-1; len: 14; CDR3aa: CASSEDQGGTEAFF
v_gene: TRBV2; j_gene: TRBJ1-2; len: 12; CDR3aa: CASKTGGDGYTF
v_gene: TRBV6-5; j_gene: TRBJ1-2; len: 15; CDR3aa: CASSSPGQGPRGYTF
v_gene: TRBV9; j_gene: TRBJ2-7; len: 15; CDR3aa: CASSRRQGGGSEQYF
v_gene: TRBV30; j_gene: TRBJ2-1; len: 14; CDR3aa: CAWTRGSSRNEQFF